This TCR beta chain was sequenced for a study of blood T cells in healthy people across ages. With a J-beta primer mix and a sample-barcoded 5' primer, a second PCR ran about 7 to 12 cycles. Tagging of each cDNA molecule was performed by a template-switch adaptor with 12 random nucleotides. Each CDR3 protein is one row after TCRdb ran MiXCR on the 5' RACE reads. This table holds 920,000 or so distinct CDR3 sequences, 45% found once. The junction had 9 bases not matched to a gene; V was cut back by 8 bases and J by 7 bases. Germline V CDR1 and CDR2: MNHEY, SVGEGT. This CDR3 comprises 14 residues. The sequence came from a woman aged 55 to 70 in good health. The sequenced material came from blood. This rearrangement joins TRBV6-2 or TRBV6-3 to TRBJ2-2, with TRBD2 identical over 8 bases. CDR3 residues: CASRGGQGLGELFF. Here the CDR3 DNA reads TGTGCCAGCCGGGGGGGCCAAGGACTCGGGGAGCTGTTTTTT.